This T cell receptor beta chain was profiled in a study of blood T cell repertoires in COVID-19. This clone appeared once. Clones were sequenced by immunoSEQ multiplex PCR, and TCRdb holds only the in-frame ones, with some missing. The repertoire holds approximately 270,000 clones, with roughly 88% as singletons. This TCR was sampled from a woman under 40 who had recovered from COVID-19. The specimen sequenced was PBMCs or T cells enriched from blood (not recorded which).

CDR3 protein: CASSQEVASYEQYF. As DNA, the CDR3 is TGCGCCAGCAGCCAAGAGGTGGCCTCCTACGAGCAGTACTTC. J is TRBJ2-7 and V is TRBV4-1, with D hard to call. The germline V gene encodes CDR1 MGHRA and CDR2 YSYEKL. The CDR3 runs 14 residues. V gave up 0 bases and J gave up 0 bases, with 6 bases separating them.